Following are 19 T cell receptor beta chains from one sample sequenced in a study of T cell responses to AZD1222 COVID-19 vaccine. Only in-frame clones appear in the TCRdb table, and some are missing; sequencing was by immunoSEQ multiplex PCR. The top ten clones hold approximately 1.9% of a sample with about 180,000 clones, about 90% of them seen once. The sample here was peripheral blood, taken 28 days after the second AZD1222 dose. The receptors were gathered from an adult who received the AZD1222 COVID-19 vaccine.

This clone was recorded only once. CDR3 sequence: CASSTGQYNSPLHF. CDR3 sequence (DNA): TGTGCCAGCAGCACGGGACAGTATAATTCACCCCTCCACTTT. The chain couples TRBV9 to TRBJ1-6, with 7 bases lining up with TRBD1. Trimming cost V 4 bases and J 4 bases; bases outside gene matches: 2. Germline V gene lookup returns CDR1 SGDLS and CDR2 YYNGEE. The CDR3 sequence is 14 residues long.

The chain couples TRBV12-1 to TRBJ1-3; the D call of TRBD1 is as the table states it, not checked on the DNA. TRBV12-1 is shown as a pseudogene. The CDR3 extends over 17 amino acids. The CDR3 loop reads CASSSSRAERSGNTIYF. CDR3 sequence (DNA): TGTGCCAGCAGCTCCTCCAGGGCCGAACGCTCTGGAAACACCATATATTTT.

The table lists this clone with a count of one. This chain connects TRBV7-3 to TRBJ2-3; 8 bases line up with TRBD2. Germline loops: CDR1 SGHTA, CDR2 FQGTGA. The CDR3 contains 15 residues. V lost 3 bases and J lost 4; bases outside the gene matches: 6. DNA of the CDR3: TGTGCCAGCAGCTTGGACGGGAGGGCCTCAGATACGCAGTATTTT. Its protein product is CASSLDGRASDTQYF.

CDR3 residues: CASNTKGGDQPQHF. As DNA, the CDR3 is TGTGCCAGCAATACCAAGGGGGGGGATCAGCCCCAGCATTTT. This chain joins TRBV2 and TRBJ1-5; tentative D call: TRBD1 (6 bases). The V and J ends lost 7 bases and 5 bases respectively, with 15 bases between them. The V gene's germline CDR1 is SNHLY and CDR2 FYNNEI. This CDR3 spans 14 amino acids. Using reference TRBV2 and TRBJ1-5 for the parts outside the CDR3, the full variable domain is EPEVTQTPSHQVTQMGQEVILRCVPISNHLYFYWYRQILGQKVEFLVSFYNNEISEKSEIFDDQFSVERPDGSNFTLKIRSTKLEDSAMYFCASNTKGGDQPQHFGDGTRLSIL.

This chain connects TRBV4-1 to TRBJ2-1; maybe TRBD2 (6 bases). Trimming shortened V by 7 bases and J by 5 bases, and 21 bases separated the two germline ends. There are 16 residues in the CDR3. From germline, CDR1 is MGHRA and CDR2 YSYEKL. The CDR3 region has the DNA TGCGCCAGCACCCCAATTGGGGGGACTTTGAACAATGAGCAGTTCTTC. It translates to CASTPIGGTLNNEQFF.

This clone was recorded once. V and J are TRBV7-8 and TRBJ1-1; D uncertain. In germline, CDR1 is SGHVS, CDR2 FQNEAQ. CDR3 length: 14 residues. V lost 1 base, J lost 5 bases, and 11 bases lay in between. CDR3 bases: TGTGCCAGCAGCTTAGTTTCGGGAATGACTGAAGCTTTCTTT. It translates to CASSLVSGMTEAFF.

This clone was observed once. The CDR3: CASSPLDTGQNTEAFF. CDR3 sequence (DNA): TGTGCCAGCTCACCCCTCGACACTGGGCAAAACACTGAAGCTTTCTTT. This chain joins TRBV18 and TRBJ1-1; D gene uncertain. Germline CDR1 reads KGHSH; CDR2 reads LQKENI. This CDR3 has 16 residues. Trimming left V 3 bases short and J 2 bases short, with 16 bases between. The whole variable domain, filled in from reference TRBV18 and TRBJ1-1, reads NAGVMQNPRHLVRRRGQEARLRCSPMKGHSHVYWYRQLPEEGLKFMVYLQKENIIDESGMPKERFSAEFPKEGPSILRIQQVVRGDSAAYFCASSPLDTGQNTEAFFGQGTRLTVV.

In its sample, this clone was seen once. The V and J genes are TRBV12-3 or TRBV12-4 and TRBJ1-1; no definite D call. This CDR3 comprises 13 residues. Trimming removed 3 bases from V and 6 bases from J, with 11 bases in between. CDR3 in amino acids: CASSFRPQAEAFF. The DNA for the CDR3 is TGTGCCAGCAGTTTTAGACCCCAAGCTGAAGCTTTCTTT.

J is TRBJ1-5 and V is TRBV10-2, with D tentatively TRBD1 (5 bases). The CDR3 is 17 residues long. Germline CDR1 is WSHSY and CDR2 is SAAADI. Trimming shortened V by 5 bases and J by 2 bases, and 19 bases separated the two germline ends. Here the CDR3 DNA reads TGCGCCAGCAGTTTTGAAACCATGGGGGTGGGCAATCAGCCCCAGCATTTT. It yields the protein CASSFETMGVGNQPQHF.

This chain uses TRBV10-3 with TRBJ2-2, with TRBD2 identical over 13 bases. Germline CDR1 reads ENHRY; CDR2 reads SYGVKD. J gave up 5 bases and V 6 bases, and 3 bases lay outside the gene matches. The CDR3 is 15 amino acids. CDR3 protein: CAIRTTSGGTGELFF. In nucleotides, the CDR3 is TGTGCCATCAGGACGACTAGCGGGGGGACCGGGGAGCTGTTTTTT.

J is TRBJ1-5 and V is TRBV29-1; tentative D call: TRBD1 (5 bases). Trimming took 7 bases from V and 6 from J, leaving 16 bases between them. Germline lookup yields CDR1 SQVTM and CDR2 ANQGSEA. CDR3 length equals 13 residues. CDR3 loop: CSAVGGLGQPQHF. The CDR3 nucleotides are TGCAGCGCCGTTGGGGGTTTGGGTCAGCCCCAGCATTTT.

This chain connects TRBV2 to TRBJ1-6; 8 bases are shared with TRBD1. The length of the CDR3 is 15 residues. J lost 3 bases, V lost 6 bases, and 4 bases had no gene match. Germline V CDR1 and CDR2: SNHLY, FYNNEI. DNA for the CDR3: TGTGCCAGCAGCCGACAGGGGAACTATAATTCACCCCTCCACTTT. Translated, it gives CASSRQGNYNSPLHF.

Of note for this clone: This CDR3 is also generated by other DNA sequences in the sample. The J gene is TRBJ2-2, the V gene TRBV5-4; D not resolved. The CDR3 spans 13 residues. Germline CDR1 SGHNT, CDR2 YYREEE (reference sequence). Trimming stripped 0 bases from V and 4 bases from J, with 4 bases between. The DNA for the CDR3 is TGTGCCAGCAGCTTGGATGGCACCGGGGAGCTGTTTTTT. This translates into CASSLDGTGELFF.

The chain joins TRBV6-2 or TRBV6-3 to TRBJ2-7, with 8 positions matching TRBD2. Trimming at V came to 6 bases and at J to 1 base, leaving 11 bases not matched to a gene. Germline V gives CDR1 MNHEY, CDR2 SVGEGT. CDR3 length: 16 residues. The CDR3 DNA is TGTGCCAGCAGCTCTCGGACTAGCCTTCTTTCCTACGAGCAGTACTTC. Translating it yields CASSSRTSLLSYEQYF.

V is TRBV29-1 and J is TRBJ1-2; D gene unclear. Deletions cut 6 bases from V and 4 bases from J, with 12 bases between. This CDR3 comprises 12 residues. Germline V gene sequence: CDR1 SQVTM, CDR2 ANQGSEA. CDR3 bases: TGCAGCGTCAGACCAAGCGGCTATGGCTACACCTTC. This sequence encodes CSVRPSGYGYTF.

This sequence joins TRBV7-6 and TRBJ1-3; no clear D. In germline, CDR1 is SGHVS, CDR2 FNYEAQ. The germline V and J ends were trimmed by 1 base and 4 bases, with 11 bases remaining between them. The length of the CDR3 is 15 residues. The CDR3 bases are TGTGCCAGCAGCTTAGTAGGCGGTCGCGGAAACACCATATATTTT. Residues: CASSLVGGRGNTIYF.

The chain employs TRBV25-1 and TRBJ2-3, with D hard to call. The V gene lost 0 bases and the J gene lost 8 bases, with 21 bases spanning the gap. Per the germline V gene, CDR1 is MGHDK and CDR2 is SYGVNS. The CDR3 spans 17 residues. For the CDR3, the DNA is TGTGCCAGCAGTGAATATGGAACAGAGCGAGGATTGGGTACGCAGTATTTT. The encoded protein is CASSEYGTERGLGTQYF.

The rearrangement links TRBV21-1 to TRBJ2-5; the D call in the table, TRBD2, was not verified against the DNA. TRBV21-1 is tagged as a pseudogene. The CDR3 extends over 16 amino acids. The CDR3 is CASSKRGNRGQETQYF. The DNA for the CDR3 is TGTGCCAGCAGCAAAAGAGGCAACCGAGGCCAAGAGACCCAGTACTTC.

The CDR3 loop is CASRPQEVTEAFF. As DNA, the CDR3 is TGTGCCAGCAGACCTCAGGAGGTCACTGAAGCTTTCTTT. The rearrangement links TRBV12-3 or TRBV12-4 to TRBJ1-1; D remains unclear. The CDR3 sequence is 13 residues long. Deletions cut 6 bases from V and 4 bases from J, with 12 bases between.